This T cell receptor beta chain was captured by sequencing in a study of CD8 T cells in Susac syndrome. Random hexamers were used to reverse transcribe the RNA input (roughly 0.5 to 1 ug). TCRdb ran MiXCR on the immunoSEQ multiplex PCR reads and lists one entry per CDR3 protein. The sample holds some 260,000 distinct CDR3 sequences, 70% to 90% seen once. This CDR3 has 15 residues. V dropped 3 bases and J dropped 0; count of bases not matched to a gene: 3. Germline CDR1 SEHNR, CDR2 FQNEAQ (reference sequence). The TEMRA cells underwent FACS enrichment, while the CD8+ and CD4+ T cells underwent negative isolation.

The sequenced material came from CD8+ T cells from PBMCs. This rearrangement joins TRBV7-9 to TRBJ2-3; 7 bases align to TRBD2. This TCR came from a human donor with multiple sclerosis. The CDR3: CASSFTGGSTDTQYF. The CDR3 nucleotides are TGTGCCAGCAGCTTCACGGGGGGAAGCACAGATACGCAGTATTTT.